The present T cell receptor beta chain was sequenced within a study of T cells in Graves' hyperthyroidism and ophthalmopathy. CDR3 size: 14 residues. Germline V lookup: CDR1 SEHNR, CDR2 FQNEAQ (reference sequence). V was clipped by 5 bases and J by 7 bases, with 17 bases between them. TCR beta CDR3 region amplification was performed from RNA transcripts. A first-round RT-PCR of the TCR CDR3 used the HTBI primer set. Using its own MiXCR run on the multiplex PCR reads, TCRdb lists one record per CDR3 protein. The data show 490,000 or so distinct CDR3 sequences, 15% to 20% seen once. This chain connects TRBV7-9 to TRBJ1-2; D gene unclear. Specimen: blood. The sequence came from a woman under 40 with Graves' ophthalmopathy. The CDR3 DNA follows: TGTGCCAGCAGCCCAAGGGTGGGGTTACGTGGCTACACCTTC. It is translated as CASSPRVGLRGYTF.